This T cell receptor beta chain stems from a study of chemoradiotherapy in HPV16-positive cancers. Across the whole study: Two HPV16-positive patients' cells yielded candidate HPV-specific clones and common motifs. Study-wide findings and caveats: Better recurrence-free survival went with HPV-responsive T-cell expansion in HPV16-positive patients. Non-HPV-specific T cells did not expand in tumors during treatment, whereas candidate HPV-specific clones and E7-related motifs did.

TCRdb's copy holds only in-frame clones and misses some; the assay was immunoSEQ multiplex PCR. The repertoire holds about 20,000 clones, approximately 90% seen once, with just under 6% in the top ten. On this clone itself: What it recognizes is unknown.

The specimen comprised blood, sampled from a patient who underwent chemoradiotherapy. This sequence was found in a human donor with HPV-associated anogenital cancer.

CDR3 sequence reads: CASGLLEEPGEQFF. For the CDR3, the DNA is TGTGCTAGTGGTTTGTTGGAAGAGCCGGGGGAGCAGTTCTTC. The gene calls are TRBV12-5 and TRBJ2-1; a possible D gene is TRBD2 (5 bases). Germline V CDR1 and CDR2: LGHNT, FRNRAP. CDR3 length: 14 amino acids. V was trimmed by 2 bases and J by 10 bases, leaving 15 bases between them. Complete variable domain (other parts from reference TRBV12-5 and TRBJ2-1): DARVTQTPRHKVTEMGQEVTMRCQPILGHNTVFWYRQTMMQGLELLAYFRNRAPLDDSGMPKDRFSAEMPDATLATLKIQPSEPRDSAVYFCASGLLEEPGEQFFGPGTRLTVL.